This T cell receptor beta chain was sequenced in a study of cytomegalovirus exposure and HLA in healthy donors. General observations from the study: A later examination showed that TCR association rates differed by HLA locus, with DRB1 most and HLA-C fewest. Prior analysis indicated that the majority of TCR beta V segments exhibited productivity approximately 87% or approximately 30% of the time.

There are 15 residues in the CDR3. V was pared by 0 bases and J by 2 bases, with 2 bases of the junction left unmatched. The V gene's germline CDR1 is ENHRY and CDR2 SYGVKD. Regarding this clone: The antigen remains undetermined.

Primers: 60 Vbeta forward and 13 Jbeta reverse. TCRdb's copy holds only in-frame clones and misses some; the assay was immunoSEQ multiplex PCR. The sample shows about 160,000 clones, around 77% of them seen only once. The specimen sequenced was PBMCs. This receptor was obtained from a man in his 60s in good health and CMV-seronegative. The chain carries TRBV10-3 and TRBJ2-5; 8 nucleotides align to TRBD1. This CDR3 is CAISESTGGQETQYF. The CDR3 nucleotides are TGTGCCATCAGTGAGTCTACAGGGGGTCAAGAGACCCAGTACTTC.